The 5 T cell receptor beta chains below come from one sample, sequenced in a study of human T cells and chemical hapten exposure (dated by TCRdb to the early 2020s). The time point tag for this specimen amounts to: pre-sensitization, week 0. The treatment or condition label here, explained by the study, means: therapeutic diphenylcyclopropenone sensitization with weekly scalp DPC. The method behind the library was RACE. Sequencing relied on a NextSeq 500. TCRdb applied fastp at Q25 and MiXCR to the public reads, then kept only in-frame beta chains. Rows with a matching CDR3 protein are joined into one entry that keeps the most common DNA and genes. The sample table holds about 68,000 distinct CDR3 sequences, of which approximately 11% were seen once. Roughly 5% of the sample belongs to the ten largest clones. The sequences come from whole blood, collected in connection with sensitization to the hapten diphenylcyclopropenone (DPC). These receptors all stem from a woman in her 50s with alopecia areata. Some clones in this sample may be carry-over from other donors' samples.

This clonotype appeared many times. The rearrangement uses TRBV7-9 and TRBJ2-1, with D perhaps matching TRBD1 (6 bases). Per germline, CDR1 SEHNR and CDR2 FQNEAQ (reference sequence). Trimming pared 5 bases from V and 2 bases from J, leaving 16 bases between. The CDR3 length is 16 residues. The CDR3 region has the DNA TGTGCCAGCAGCCGACGTGGGGGCGAGACCTACAATGAGCAGTTCTTC. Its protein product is CASSRRGGETYNEQFF.

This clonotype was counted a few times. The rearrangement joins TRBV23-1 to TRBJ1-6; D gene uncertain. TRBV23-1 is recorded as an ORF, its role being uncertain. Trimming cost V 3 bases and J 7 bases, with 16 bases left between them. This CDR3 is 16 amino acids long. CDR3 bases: TGCGCCAGCAGTCAGCCTTATTGTCCTGCAAATTCACCCCTCCACTTT. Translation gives CASSQPYCPANSPLHF.

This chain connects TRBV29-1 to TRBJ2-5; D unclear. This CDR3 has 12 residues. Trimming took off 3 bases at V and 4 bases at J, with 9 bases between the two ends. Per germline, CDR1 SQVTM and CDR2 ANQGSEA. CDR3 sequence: CSVDSYGETQYF. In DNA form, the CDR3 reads TGCAGCGTTGACAGCTACGGAGAGACCCAGTACTTC.

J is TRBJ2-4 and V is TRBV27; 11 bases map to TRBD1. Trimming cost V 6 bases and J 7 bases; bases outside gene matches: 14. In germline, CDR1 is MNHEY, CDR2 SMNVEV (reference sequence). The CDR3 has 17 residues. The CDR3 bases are TGTGCCAGCAGACCCCGGGGACAGGGGGGTTCAAGGAACATTCAGTACTTC. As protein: CASRPRGQGGSRNIQYF.

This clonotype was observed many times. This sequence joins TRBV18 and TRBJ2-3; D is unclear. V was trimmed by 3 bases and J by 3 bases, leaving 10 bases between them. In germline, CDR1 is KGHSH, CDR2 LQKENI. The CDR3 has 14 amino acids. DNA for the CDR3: TGTGCCAGCTCACCCGTTATTAGTACAGATACGCAGTATTTT. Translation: CASSPVISTDTQYF.